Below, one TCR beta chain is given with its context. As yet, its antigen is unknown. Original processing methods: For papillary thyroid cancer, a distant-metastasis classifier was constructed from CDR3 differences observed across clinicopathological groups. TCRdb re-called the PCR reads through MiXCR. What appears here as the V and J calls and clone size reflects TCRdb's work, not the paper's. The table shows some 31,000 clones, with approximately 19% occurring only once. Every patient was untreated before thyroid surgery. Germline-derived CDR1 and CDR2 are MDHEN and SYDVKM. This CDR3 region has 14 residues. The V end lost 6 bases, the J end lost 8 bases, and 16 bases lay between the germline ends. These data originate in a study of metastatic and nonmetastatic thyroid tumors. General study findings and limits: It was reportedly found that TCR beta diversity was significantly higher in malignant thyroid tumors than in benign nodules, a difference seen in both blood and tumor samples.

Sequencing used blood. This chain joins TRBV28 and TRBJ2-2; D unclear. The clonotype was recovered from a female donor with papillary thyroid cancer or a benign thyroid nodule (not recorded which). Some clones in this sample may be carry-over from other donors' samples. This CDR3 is CASSRTSAAGELFF. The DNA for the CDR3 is TGTGCCAGCAGCCGAACGAGTGCAGCGGGGGAGCTGTTTTTT.